The 15 T cell receptor beta chains below come from one sample, sequenced in a study of early T cells in non-severe SARS-CoV-2 infection. In TCRdb, the 5' RACE reads were re-called with MiXCR into one record per CDR3 protein. The sample consists of approximately 97,000 distinct CDR3 sequences, about 10% of them appearing once. The sample here was whole blood, taken at baseline. The receptors stem from an adult who was a healthcare worker with PCR-confirmed SARS-CoV-2 infection or an uninfected control (not recorded which).

The chain is built from TRBV29-1 and TRBJ1-1; unclear D gene. The V gene lost 1 base and the J gene lost 6 bases, with 12 bases spanning the gap. CDR1 and CDR2 (germline): SQVTM, ANQGSEA. This CDR3 has 13 residues. The CDR3 DNA reads TGCAGCGTTGAAGCGGGCAACCGGGCTGAAGCTTTCTTT. This sequence encodes CSVEAGNRAEAFF.

This chain connects TRBV5-1 to TRBJ2-7, with 7 bases that match TRBD1. The trim removed 0 bases at V and 7 bases at J, leaving 4 bases unmatched. The CDR3 length is 13 residues. Germline V gene sequence: CDR1 SGHRS, CDR2 YFSETQ. The CDR3 DNA reads TGCGCCAGCAGCTTGGCCGGGACAGAAGAGCAGTACTTC. Its protein is CASSLAGTEEQYF.

This rearrangement joins TRBV5-4 to TRBJ1-3; D is perhaps TRBD1 (6 bases). CDR1 is SGHNT and CDR2 is YYREEE in the germline V gene (reference sequence). V was clipped by 1 base and J by 1 base, with 15 bases between them. The CDR3 loop spans 17 amino acids. In DNA form, the CDR3 reads TGTGCCAGCAGCTTGAAGCAACAGGGCTTATCTGGAAACACCATATATTTT. As protein: CASSLKQQGLSGNTIYF.

The CDR3 loop reads CSASDRADTQYF. The CDR3 DNA sequence: TGCAGTGCTAGCGATCGCGCAGATACGCAGTATTTT. The gene calls are TRBV20-1 and TRBJ2-3; the D is unclear. Trimming removed 3 bases from V and 4 bases from J, with 8 bases in between. Per the germline V gene, CDR1 is DFQATT and CDR2 is SNEGSKA (reference sequence). The CDR3 consists of 12 residues.

The V and J genes are TRBV11-2 and TRBJ1-2; no definite D call. The CDR3 spans 13 residues. V lost 0 bases and J lost 4, with 6 bases in between. Germline CDR1 is SGHAT and CDR2 is FQNNGV. The CDR3 protein is CASSLDSFYGYTF. Written as DNA, the CDR3 is TGTGCCAGCAGCTTAGACAGTTTCTATGGCTACACCTTC.

This clonotype was seen a few times. The chain combines TRBV29-1 with TRBJ1-2; 7 nucleotides align to TRBD1. V was clipped by 4 bases and J by 2 bases; unmatched bases: 7. CDR1 SQVTM and CDR2 ANQGSEA come from the germline V gene. The CDR3 has 14 amino acids. CDR3 nucleotide sequence: TGCAGCGTTGTAGTGACAGGGATAAACTATGGCTACACCTTC. Protein sequence: CSVVVTGINYGYTF.

This clonotype was counted many times. The chain carries TRBV4-2 and TRBJ2-7, with D possibly called TRBD1 or TRBD2 (5 bases each). The CDR3 consists of 15 residues. Germline CDR1 and CDR2: LGHNA and YNFKEQ. Between the trimmed V and J ends, which lost 4 bases and 0 bases, there was a span of 13 bases. Here the CDR3 DNA reads TGTGCCAGCAGCCCCGACAGAGGGAACTCCTACGAGCAGTACTTC. Translated: CASSPDRGNSYEQYF.

This clonotype was seen at least ten times. The CDR3 region has the DNA TGTGCCAGCAGTTTGGGCACCACGAACACCGGGGAGCTGTTTTTT. Translation gives CASSLGTTNTGELFF. V and J are TRBV12-3 or TRBV12-4 and TRBJ2-2; D remains ambiguous. V was cut by 3 bases and J by 0 bases, with 8 bases left in between. This CDR3 comprises 15 residues.

Only a few counts were recorded for this clonotype. CDR3 in amino acids: CASSPRQSTDTQYF. CDR3 DNA sequence: TGCGCCAGCAGCCCGAGACAGAGCACAGATACGCAGTATTTT. V gene TRBV5-1 combines with J gene TRBJ2-3, with D possibly matching TRBD1 (5 bases). The ends were cut back, 4 bases at V and 0 bases at J, with 9 bases in the middle. The CDR3 consists of 14 residues. The germline V gene has CDR1 SGHRS and CDR2 YFSETQ.

The genes are TRBV7-9 and TRBJ1-2; 8 bases fit TRBD1. The CDR3 extends over 14 amino acids. From germline, CDR1 is SEHNR and CDR2 FQNEAQ (reference sequence). The V segment lost 4 bases and the J segment 4 bases; nucleotides outside the gene matches: 5. CDR3 DNA: TGTGCCAGCAGCTCGGACAGGGACGGCTATGGCTACACCTTC. Amino acids: CASSSDRDGYGYTF.

This clonotype was picked up many times. The chain couples TRBV6-5 to TRBJ2-3; D is perhaps TRBD1 or TRBD2 (5 bases each). The CDR3 contains 15 residues. Germline CDR1 and CDR2: MNHEY and SVGAGI. The V end lost 5 bases, the J end lost 1 base, and 13 bases lay between the germline ends. CDR3 sequence: CASSLRDGGTDTQYF. The CDR3 DNA is TGTGCCAGCAGTCTCCGGGACGGAGGCACAGATACGCAGTATTTT.

The genes are TRBV19 and TRBJ2-7; D ambiguous. Germline V lookup: CDR1 LNHDA, CDR2 SQIVND (reference sequence). This CDR3 has 13 residues. V gave up 3 bases and J gave up 1 base, with 7 bases separating them. The CDR3 DNA reads as TGTGCCAGTAGTATGTTGGGTTCCTACGAGCAGTACTTC. Its translation is CASSMLGSYEQYF.

This clonotype turned up a few times. This chain connects TRBV7-6 to TRBJ2-1; 7 nucleotides match TRBD1. CDR3 length equals 13 residues. The trim removed 5 bases at V and 5 bases at J, leaving 3 bases unmatched. The V gene's germline CDR1 is SGHVS and CDR2 FNYEAQ. CDR3 protein: CASSPQGDNEQFF. CDR3 nucleotides: TGTGCCAGCAGCCCCCAGGGGGACAATGAGCAGTTCTTC. Variable domain in full (rest from reference TRBV7-6 and TRBJ2-1): GAGVSQSPRYKVTKRGQDVALRCDPISGHVSLYWYRQALGQGPEFLTYFNYEAQQDKSGLPNDRFSAERPEGSISTLTIQRTEQRDSAMYRCASSPQGDNEQFFGPGTRLTVL.

The chain links TRBV7-2 to TRBJ1-6; maybe TRBD1 (5 bases). Trimming left V 5 bases short and J 7 bases short, with 15 bases between. The CDR3 extends over 15 amino acids. Germline values: CDR1 SGHTA, CDR2 FQGNSA. The CDR3, as DNA: TGTGCCAGCAGCAGCTTGGGGGGGAAAAATTCACCCCTCCACTTT. Protein product: CASSSLGGKNSPLHF.

This clonotype was seen more than once but under ten times. This sequence joins TRBV5-1 and TRBJ1-4; 9 bases align to TRBD1. Per the germline V gene, CDR1 is SGHRS and CDR2 is YFSETQ. This CDR3 has 15 amino acids. The junction had 4 bases not matched to a gene; V was cut back by 2 bases and J by 5 bases. The CDR3 DNA follows: TGCGCCAGCAGCTTACAGGGGGCTGGAAATGAAAAACTGTTTTTT. Translated, it gives CASSLQGAGNEKLFF.